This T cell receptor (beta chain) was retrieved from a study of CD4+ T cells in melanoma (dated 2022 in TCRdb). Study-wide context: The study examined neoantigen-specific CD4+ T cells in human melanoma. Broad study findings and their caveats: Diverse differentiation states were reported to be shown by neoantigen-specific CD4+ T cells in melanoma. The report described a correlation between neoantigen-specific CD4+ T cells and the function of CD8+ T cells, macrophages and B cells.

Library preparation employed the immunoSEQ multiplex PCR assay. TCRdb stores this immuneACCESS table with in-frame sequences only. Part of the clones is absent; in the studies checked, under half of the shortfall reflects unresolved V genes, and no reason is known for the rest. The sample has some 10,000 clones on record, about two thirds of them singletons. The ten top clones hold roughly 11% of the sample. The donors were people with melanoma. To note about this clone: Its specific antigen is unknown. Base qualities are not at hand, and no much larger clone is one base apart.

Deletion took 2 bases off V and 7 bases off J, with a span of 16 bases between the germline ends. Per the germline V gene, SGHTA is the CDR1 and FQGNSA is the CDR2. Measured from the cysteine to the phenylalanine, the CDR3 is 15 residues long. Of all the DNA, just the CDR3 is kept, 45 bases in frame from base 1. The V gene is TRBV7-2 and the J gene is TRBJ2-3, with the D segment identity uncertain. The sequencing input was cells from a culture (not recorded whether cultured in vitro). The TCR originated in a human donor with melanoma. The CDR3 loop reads CASSLRPPWANTQYF. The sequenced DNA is TGTGCCAGCAGCTTAAGGCCCCCTTGGGCAAATACGCAGTATTTT.